One sample yielded the 27 T cell receptor beta chains listed below, sequenced in a study of blood T cell repertoires in COVID-19. Measured with immunoSEQ multiplex PCR; TCRdb has only the in-frame clones, and not every one. The profile covers about 480,000 clones, with approximately 90% appearing a single time and approximately 4.5% taken by the ten largest. Sequenced: peripheral blood. These receptors came from a woman under 40 with acute or convalescent COVID-19.

This clone has only a few counts. V and J are TRBV12-5 and TRBJ1-1; the match to TRBD1 covers 8 bases. Germline assignment: CDR1 LGHNT and CDR2 FRNRAP. V gave up 6 bases and J gave up 1 base; unmatched junction bases: 4. This CDR3 is 14 amino acids long. CDR3 coding DNA: TGTGCTAGTGGGACAGGGGACTCGAACACTGAAGCTTTCTTT. Translated, it gives CASGTGDSNTEAFF.

The chain combines TRBV7-2 with TRBJ1-2; 8 bases are a match to TRBD1. Trimming took 5 bases from V and 13 from J; bases not matched to a gene: 9. The germline gives CDR1 SGHTA, CDR2 FQGNSA. There are 12 residues in the CDR3. CDR3 sequence (DNA): TGTGCCAGCAGCCTGACAGGGGCCTCTATCACCTTC. This translates into CASSLTGASITF.

This rearrangement joins TRBV29-1 to TRBJ2-3; D remains ambiguous. Germline-derived CDR1 and CDR2 are SQVTM and ANQGSEA. The ends were cut back, 4 bases at V and 0 bases at J, with 5 bases in the middle. The CDR3 loop spans 12 amino acids. CDR3 in DNA: TGCAGCGTTGTACGGAGCACAGATACGCAGTATTTT. Protein: CSVVRSTDTQYF.

The chain's CDR3 is CASSAPGQGAYEQYF. CDR3 coding DNA: TGTGCCAGCAGCGCTCCGGGACAGGGGGCATACGAGCAGTACTTC. This sequence joins TRBV11-2 and TRBJ2-7; 12 positions match TRBD1. V lost 5 bases to trimming and J lost 4 bases; unmatched junction nucleotides: 6. Per the germline V gene, CDR1 is SGHAT and CDR2 is FQNNGV. The CDR3 sequence is 15 residues long.

The rearrangement joins TRBV12-5 to TRBJ2-5; D is possibly TRBD2 (8 bases). This CDR3 has 17 residues. Germline V gives CDR1 LGHNT, CDR2 FRNRAP. Trimming shortened V by 5 bases and J by 6 bases, and 25 bases separated the two germline ends. In nucleotides, the CDR3 is TGTGCTAGTGGTCCGGGGGACAGTGGACTAGCCGGGAAGACCCAGTACTTC. It codes for CASGPGDSGLAGKTQYF.

The chain uses TRBV5-1 and TRBJ2-1, with 9 bases that match TRBD1. Germline CDR1 is SGHRS and CDR2 is YFSETQ. The CDR3 covers 15 residues. Trimming took 4 bases from V and 6 from J; bases not matched to a gene: 8. The CDR3 nucleotides are TGCGCCAGCAGCCCCAGGGGGGACAGGGCCAATGAGCAGTTCTTC. Protein sequence: CASSPRGDRANEQFF.

The V and J genes are TRBV5-1 and TRBJ2-7; 11 bases align to TRBD1. V lost 6 bases and J lost 3; bases outside the gene matches: 5. The CDR3 has 14 amino acids. The germline CDR1 and CDR2 sequences are SGHRS and YFSETQ. This chain's CDR3 is CASTPGTGGYEQYF. The CDR3 DNA reads as TGCGCCAGCACCCCCGGGACAGGGGGCTACGAGCAGTACTTC.

The chain joins TRBV30 to TRBJ1-1; 8 bases match TRBD1. With 8 bases clipped from V and 1 base from J, the junction kept 9 bases outside the gene matches. The CDR3 loop spans 14 amino acids. Per germline, CDR1 GTSNPN and CDR2 SVGIG (reference sequence). CDR3 bases: TGTGCCGGCGACAGGGGAAATAGGAACACTGAAGCTTTCTTT. Its protein is CAGDRGNRNTEAFF.

This clone was seen a single time. The chain recombines TRBV12-3 or TRBV12-4 with TRBJ2-5, with D possibly matching TRBD1 (5 bases). Trimming stripped 2 bases from V and 4 bases from J, with 8 bases between. This CDR3 is 13 amino acids long. The CDR3 here is CASSLRRGETQYF. As DNA, the CDR3 is TGTGCCAGCAGTTTAAGAAGGGGAGAGACCCAGTACTTC.

This clone was seen only a few times. Here the CDR3 DNA reads TGCGCCAGCAGCCAAGTGAGAGGGCCTTCCTACGAGCAGTACTTC. The encoded protein is CASSQVRGPSYEQYF. This rearrangement joins TRBV4-1 to TRBJ2-7, with D possibly being TRBD2 (5 bases). The CDR3 is made up of 15 amino acids. V was cut by 1 base and J by 1 base, with 11 bases left in between. CDR1 is MGHRA, CDR2 YSYEKL, per germline.

This rearrangement joins TRBV12-3 or TRBV12-4 to TRBJ2-7; D might be TRBD1 (6 bases). V dropped 8 bases and J dropped 3 bases, with 11 bases sitting between them. The CDR3 totals 12 residues. The CDR3: CASGTGIYEQYF. In DNA, the CDR3 is TGTGCCAGCGGAACAGGGATCTACGAGCAGTACTTC.

The chain is built from TRBV21-1 and TRBJ2-2; the table's D call of TRBD2 was not tested on the DNA. TRBV21-1 is annotated as a pseudogene. This CDR3 is 16 amino acids long. CDR3 protein: CASSTPGSGLPRELFF. CDR3 DNA: TGTGCCAGCAGCACCCCCGGTTCGGGTTTACCCCGGGAGCTGTTTTTT.

CDR3 protein: CASSLGPGQTNYGYTF. CDR3 nucleotide sequence: TGTGCCAGCAGCTTGGGTCCGGGACAGACCAACTATGGCTACACCTTC. The chain carries TRBV5-6 and TRBJ1-2; 7 positions match TRBD1. Germline V gene data show CDR1 as SGHDT and CDR2 as YYEEEE. With 0 bases clipped from V and 2 bases from J, the junction kept 7 bases outside the gene matches. CDR3 length: 16 residues.

The chain recombines TRBV5-1 with TRBJ2-2; D is unclear. V lost 0 bases, J lost 7 bases, and 10 bases lay in between. This CDR3 is built from 14 residues. The germline V gene encodes CDR1 SGHRS and CDR2 YFSETQ. This chain's CDR3 is CASSLGAGIGELFF. CDR3 in DNA: TGCGCCAGCAGCTTGGGGGCCGGTATCGGGGAGCTGTTTTTT.

The chain couples TRBV10-3 to TRBJ1-2; possible D gene TRBD1, 6 bases. The germline CDR1 and CDR2 sequences are ENHRY and SYGVKD. The CDR3 extends over 13 amino acids. The V and J ends lost 11 bases and 4 bases respectively, with 17 bases between them. The CDR3 loop reads CAAQGPASYGYTF. Written as DNA, the CDR3 is TGTGCCGCCCAGGGGCCCGCAAGCTATGGCTACACCTTC.

V gene TRBV15 combines with J gene TRBJ2-5, with 9 bases that match TRBD1. Trimming at V came to 4 bases and at J to 5 bases, leaving 8 bases not matched to a gene. The CDR3 totals 15 residues. CDR1 LNHNV and CDR2 YYDKDF come from the germline V gene (reference sequence). CDR3 loop: CATSIRQGEGETQYF. DNA for the CDR3: TGTGCCACCAGCATCCGACAGGGGGAGGGCGAGACCCAGTACTTC.

This sequence joins TRBV7-9 and TRBJ2-5; no firm D call. The germline V and J ends were trimmed by 4 bases and 7 bases, with 13 bases remaining between them. This CDR3 is built from 13 residues. Germline CDR1 is SEHNR and CDR2 is FQNEAQ (reference sequence). As DNA, the CDR3 is TGTGCCAGCAGCTCATCCTCCCTCGGGACCCAGTACTTC. Its protein product is CASSSSSLGTQYF.

With respect to this clone: Different DNA sequences within this sample yield the same CDR3. V usage is TRBV2 and J usage is TRBJ2-3; 7 bases line up with TRBD1. CDR1 and CDR2 (germline): SNHLY, FYNNEI. Trimming removed 9 bases from V and 1 base from J; junction bases left unmatched: 7. The CDR3 runs 14 residues. The CDR3 nucleotides are TGTGCCAGTTCAAGGGACAGAGGCACAGATACGCAGTATTTT. Residues: CASSRDRGTDTQYF.

This clone was observed a few times. The chain combines TRBV23-1 with TRBJ1-5, with 7 bases fitting TRBD1. TRBV23-1 is an ORF for which the function is uncertain. The CDR3 sequence is 15 residues long. Trimming at V came to 0 bases and at J to 4 bases, leaving 3 bases not matched to a gene. CDR3 sequence: CASSQSATGNQPQHF. CDR3 in DNA: TGCGCCAGCAGTCAATCTGCGACAGGGAATCAGCCCCAGCATTTT.

This clone was seen once. The chain couples TRBV7-9 to TRBJ1-3; D unclear. The V and J ends lost 6 bases and 4 bases respectively, with 7 bases between them. CDR1 and CDR2 from the germline V gene are SEHNR and FQNEAQ (reference sequence). This CDR3 is 12 amino acids long. Here the CDR3 DNA reads TGTGCCAGCAGTTTCAGAGGAAACACCATATATTTT. Its translation is CASSFRGNTIYF.

This clone was recorded once. The chain carries TRBV14 and TRBJ2-1, with 8 nucleotides matching TRBD1. The CDR3 sequence is 16 residues long. J gave up 9 bases and V 4 bases, and 14 bases lay outside the gene matches. Germline V gene data show CDR1 as SGHDN and CDR2 as FVKESK. CDR3 sequence (DNA): TGTGCCAGCAGCCCCCGACAGGGGACCCCCTGGGGTGAGCAGTTCTTC. Its translation: CASSPRQGTPWGEQFF.

Only one count was recorded for this clone. The V gene is TRBV15, the J gene TRBJ1-6, with a tentative D call TRBD1 (6 bases). V shed 2 bases and J shed 7 bases, with 15 bases lying between them. Germline V lookup: CDR1 LNHNV, CDR2 YYDKDF (reference sequence). The CDR3 runs 16 residues. CDR3 in amino acids: CATSRSRQGINSPLHF. In DNA form, the CDR3 reads TGTGCCACCAGCAGATCCCGGCAGGGGATCAATTCACCCCTCCACTTT.

The chain has TRBV5-1 and TRBJ1-2; a possible D gene is TRBD1 (5 bases). The germline gives CDR1 SGHRS, CDR2 YFSETQ. Trimming took off 4 bases at V and 8 bases at J, with 15 bases between the two ends. The CDR3 consists of 13 residues. CDR3 bases: TGCGCCAGCAGCGACACAGGCATTGGGGGCTACACCTTC. Translated, it gives CASSDTGIGGYTF. Filled out from reference TRBV5-1 and TRBJ1-2, the complete variable domain reads KAGVTQTPRYLIKTRGQQVTLSCSPISGHRSVSWYQQTPGQGLQFLFEYFSETQRNKGNFPGRFSGRQFSNSRSEMNVSTLELGDSALYLCASSDTGIGGYTFGSGTRLTVV.

This clone showed up just once. This chain uses TRBV30 with TRBJ2-4, with 7 positions matching TRBD2. The CDR3 sequence is 12 residues long. CDR1 is GTSNPN and CDR2 is SVGIG in the germline V gene (reference sequence). The V gene end was trimmed by 3 bases and the J gene end by 9 bases; junction bases not matched to a gene: 5. The CDR3 DNA is TGTGCCTGGAGAAGCGGGGTCAGCATTCAGTACTTC. It is translated as CAWRSGVSIQYF.

This clone came up once. The rearrangement uses TRBV12-5 and TRBJ1-2; the D is unclear. The germline V gene has CDR1 LGHNT and CDR2 FRNRAP. Trimming took 1 base from V and 8 from J, leaving 8 bases between them. The CDR3 consists of 12 residues. The CDR3: CASGLGAGGYTF. The DNA of the CDR3 is TGTGCTAGTGGTTTGGGCGCGGGGGGCTACACCTTC.

In DNA form, the CDR3 reads TGTGCCAGCAGCTTAGGAGGGACAGTCTACGAGCAGTACTTC. It is translated as CASSLGGTVYEQYF. The chain combines TRBV11-2 with TRBJ2-7; 7 positions agree with TRBD1. There are 14 residues in the CDR3. J lost 3 bases, V lost 1 base, and 3 bases had no gene match. From germline, CDR1 is SGHAT and CDR2 FQNNGV.

J is TRBJ1-2 and V is TRBV21-1; the table's D call TRBD1 went unverified against the DNA. TRBV21-1 is a pseudogene locus. The CDR3 is 16 amino acids. In nucleotides, the CDR3 is TGTGCCAGCAGCCGACCCCGAACCCAGGGGAACTATGGCTACACCTTC. This translates into CASSRPRTQGNYGYTF.